Presented here are 31 T cell receptor beta chains from one specimen sequenced in a study of blood T cells in healthy people across ages. A second PCR, run for roughly 7 to 11 cycles, used a sample-barcoded 5' primer plus a J-beta primer mix. One entry per CDR3 protein results from TCRdb running MiXCR on the 5' RACE reads. The table lists 790,000 or so distinct CDR3 sequences, 46% of them singletons. Material: blood. The receptors here all came from a man of 80 years or more in good health.

The V and J genes are TRBV29-1 and TRBJ2-5; 11 nucleotides align to TRBD2. Germline V gene data show CDR1 as SQVTM and CDR2 as ANQGSEA. The CDR3 runs 13 residues. The V gene end was trimmed by 6 bases and the J gene end by 5 bases; junction bases not matched to a gene: 5. CDR3 sequence (DNA): TGCAGCGTCCGCCTAGCGGGAGGTGAGACCCAGTACTTC. Its protein is CSVRLAGGETQYF.

This chain links TRBV7-2 with TRBJ2-6, with D perhaps matching TRBD1 or TRBD2 (5 bases each). Trimming stripped 0 bases from V and 6 bases from J, with 15 bases between. Germline V gene data show CDR1 as SGHTA and CDR2 as FQGNSA. This CDR3 is built from 17 residues. The CDR3 region is CASSLALRETEANVLTF. The CDR3 region has the DNA TGTGCCAGCAGCTTAGCTCTCAGGGAGACTGAGGCCAACGTCCTGACTTTC.

This clonotype showed up just a few times. CDR3 DNA: TGTGCCAGCAAGAGGGAGGGGCATTACAATGAGCAGTTCTTC. Translation gives CASKREGHYNEQFF. V is TRBV27 and J is TRBJ2-1; 7 bases fit TRBD2. In germline, CDR1 is MNHEY, CDR2 SMNVEV (reference sequence). The CDR3 is made up of 14 amino acids. V was pared by 7 bases and J by 4 bases, with 7 bases of the junction left unmatched.

The V call is TRBV2, the J call TRBJ1-2, with 7 positions matching TRBD1. Germline V gene sequence: CDR1 SNHLY, CDR2 FYNNEI. Unmatched junction bases numbered 4, after V lost 6 bases and J lost 3 bases. The CDR3 spans 13 residues. The chain's CDR3 is CASSGTADYGYTF. CDR3 sequence (DNA): TGTGCCAGCAGCGGGACAGCTGACTATGGCTACACCTTC.

In DNA, the CDR3 is TGCAGTGCCAGTGGACTAGCGATCACAGATACGCAGTATTTT. It translates to CSASGLAITDTQYF. The rearrangement joins TRBV20-1 to TRBJ2-3, with 9 bases identical to TRBD2. Looked up from germline, CDR1 is DFQATT and CDR2 is SNEGSKA (reference sequence). V was clipped by 6 bases and J by 2 bases; unmatched bases: 6. CDR3 length equals 14 residues.

This clonotype turned up a few times. The chain recombines TRBV7-3 with TRBJ2-7; tentative D call: TRBD1 (6 bases). Germline lookup yields CDR1 SGHTA and CDR2 FQGTGA. The CDR3 has 13 amino acids. V lost 5 bases to trimming and J lost 4 bases, with 12 bases between them. The CDR3 sequence is CASSVMTGYEQYF. DNA of the CDR3: TGTGCCAGCAGCGTGATGACAGGATACGAGCAGTACTTC.

This clonotype was detected many times. Germline and junction disagree at one end, which may indicate a read error. The genes are TRBV7-3 and TRBJ2-3; 13 positions agree with TRBD2. The CDR3 loop spans 17 amino acids. Looked up from germline, CDR1 is SGHTA and CDR2 is FQGTGA. CDR3 bases: TGTGCCAGCAGCCTAACCTCGACTAGCGGGAGGTCAGATACGCAGTATTTT. Translating it yields CASSLTSTSGRSDTQYF.

This clonotype was found a few times. The J gene is TRBJ2-3, the V gene TRBV6-1, with D possibly being TRBD2 (6 bases). V lost 1 base, J lost 2 bases, and 13 bases lay in between. The CDR3 runs 16 residues. Germline-derived CDR1 and CDR2 are MNHNS and SASEGT. The CDR3 nucleotides read TGTGCCAGCAGTGAAGTCGGGGGACGAAACACAGATACGCAGTATTTT. This sequence encodes CASSEVGGRNTDTQYF.

V is TRBV9 and J is TRBJ2-2; 7 positions match TRBD1. There are 15 residues in the CDR3. Germline V gene data show CDR1 as SGDLS and CDR2 as YYNGEE. Unmatched junction bases numbered 7, after V lost 3 bases and J lost 5 bases. The CDR3 DNA follows: TGTGCCAGCAGCGCCTCATCAGGGGGTACCGGGGAGCTGTTTTTT. It specifies CASSASSGGTGELFF.

The chain is built from TRBV7-6 and TRBJ2-7; maybe TRBD1 (5 bases). V was trimmed by 4 bases and J by 3 bases, leaving 19 bases between them. The CDR3 length is 16 residues. CDR1 is SGHVS and CDR2 is FNYEAQ in the germline V gene. The CDR3 DNA reads as TGTGCCAGCAGCTCTGGAACCTCGGGCAGGGACTACGAGCAGTACTTC. Its translation: CASSSGTSGRDYEQYF. The complete variable domain, with remaining parts taken from reference TRBV7-6 and TRBJ2-7, reads GAGVSQSPRYKVTKRGQDVALRCDPISGHVSLYWYRQALGQGPEFLTYFNYEAQQDKSGLPNDRFSAERPEGSISTLTIQRTEQRDSAMYRCASSSGTSGRDYEQYFGPGTRLTVT.

The chain recombines TRBV7-2 with TRBJ2-5; D gene uncertain. The CDR3 loop spans 14 amino acids. Deletions cut 1 base from V and 11 bases from J, with 17 bases between. Germline V gene data show CDR1 as SGHTA and CDR2 as FQGNSA. CDR3 amino acids: CASSLEYEHNEQYF. The CDR3 nucleotides are TGTGCCAGCAGCTTAGAGTACGAGCACAATGAGCAGTACTTC.

This clonotype has a handful of counts. The chain recombines TRBV5-1 with TRBJ2-1, with D unclear. The V gene's germline CDR1 is SGHRS and CDR2 YFSETQ. The CDR3 contains 15 residues. V shed 5 bases and J shed 3 bases, with 15 bases lying between them. The CDR3 sequence is CASSPDGRLYNEQFF. In DNA form, the CDR3 reads TGCGCCAGCAGTCCAGACGGACGGCTCTACAATGAGCAGTTCTTC.

The chain combines TRBV12-3 or TRBV12-4 with TRBJ1-5; D not certain. V lost 6 bases and J lost 12, with 12 bases in between. The CDR3 runs 11 residues. Written as DNA, the CDR3 is TGTGCCAGCAGCTCTCAGGAATACCAGCATTTT. Protein sequence: CASSSQEYQHF.

This clonotype turned up a few times. The J gene is TRBJ2-5, the V gene TRBV20-1, with 8 bases identical to TRBD2. V was pared by 6 bases and J by 1 base, with 10 bases of the junction left unmatched. CDR1 and CDR2 from the germline V gene are DFQATT and SNEGSKA (reference sequence). This CDR3 spans 15 amino acids. In DNA form, the CDR3 reads TGCAGTGCCACACCGGGACTAGTCACCCAAGAGACCCAGTACTTC. Translation: CSATPGLVTQETQYF.

In this sample, this clonotype turned up a few times. The chain joins TRBV21-1 to TRBJ2-5. TRBV21-1 is listed as a pseudogene. This CDR3 contains 13 residues. The CDR3 reads CASSKSVGMTQYF. The CDR3 nucleotides read TGTGCCAGCAGCAAAAGCGTAGGGATGACCCAGTACTTC.

This clonotype turned up a few times. V and J are TRBV29-1 and TRBJ2-1; 9 bases fit TRBD2. CDR1 and CDR2 from the germline V gene are SQVTM and ANQGSEA. The V gene end was trimmed by 4 bases and the J gene end by 3 bases; junction bases not matched to a gene: 4. The CDR3 contains 14 residues. CDR3 region: CSVGATSGYNEQFF. In DNA, the CDR3 is TGCAGCGTTGGGGCGACTAGCGGCTACAATGAGCAGTTCTTC.

The J gene is TRBJ2-1, the V gene TRBV7-9; D unresolved. The germline CDR1 and CDR2 sequences are SEHNR and FQNEAQ (reference sequence). V shed 1 base and J shed 9 bases, with 7 bases lying between them. This CDR3 spans 12 amino acids. The CDR3 spells CASSLVPGEQFF. In DNA form, the CDR3 reads TGTGCCAGCAGCTTAGTTCCGGGTGAGCAGTTCTTC.

The chain employs TRBV7-2 and TRBJ1-2, with D maybe TRBD1 (6 bases). V shed 6 bases and J shed 3 bases, with 17 bases lying between them. CDR1 and CDR2 (germline): SGHTA, FQGNSA. This CDR3 has 15 residues. The CDR3 sequence: CASRYYREVDYGYTF. The CDR3 bases are TGTGCCAGCAGATATTACAGGGAAGTGGACTATGGCTACACCTTC.

V gene TRBV18 combines with J gene TRBJ2-3; possibly TRBD1 or TRBD2 for D (5 bases each). Trimming pared 8 bases from V and 6 bases from J, leaving 21 bases between. Per the germline V gene, CDR1 is KGHSH and CDR2 is LQKENI. This CDR3 spans 15 amino acids. The CDR3 nucleotides read TGTGCCAGCCGCCTGACGGGGTCCAGGGCCGATACGCAGTATTTT. Residues: CASRLTGSRADTQYF.

The chain is built from TRBV12-3 or TRBV12-4 and TRBJ2-7, with D unclear. The CDR3 extends over 13 amino acids. V lost 4 bases to trimming and J lost 7 bases, with 14 bases between them. The CDR3 region is CASSYDPLNEQYF. The DNA of the CDR3 is TGTGCCAGCAGTTACGACCCTCTCAATGAGCAGTACTTC.

This clonotype was observed a handful of times. J is TRBJ2-1 and V is TRBV6-1; 9 bases map to TRBD1. This CDR3 has 13 amino acids. From germline, CDR1 is MNHNS and CDR2 SASEGT. With V trimmed by 7 bases and J by 4 bases, 2 bases remained unmatched. The CDR3 protein is CASIGTGYNEQFF. CDR3 DNA sequence: TGTGCCAGCATCGGGACAGGGTACAATGAGCAGTTCTTC.

The CDR3 bases are TGTGCCATCAGTGGAGTAGCGGGGGAAGACACAGATACGCAGTATTTT. As protein: CAISGVAGEDTDTQYF. V and J are TRBV10-3 and TRBJ2-3, with 9 bases fitting TRBD2. The CDR3 has 16 amino acids. V gave up 4 bases and J gave up 2 bases; unmatched junction bases: 7. CDR1 is ENHRY, CDR2 SYGVKD, per germline.

The rearrangement joins TRBV10-3 to TRBJ1-1; D might be TRBD1 (6 bases). The V gene's germline CDR1 is ENHRY and CDR2 SYGVKD. The germline V and J ends were trimmed by 7 bases and 0 bases, with 12 bases remaining between them. The CDR3 runs 14 residues. DNA of the CDR3: TGTGCCATCATGACGACAGGTATGAACACTGAAGCTTTCTTT. As protein: CAIMTTGMNTEAFF.

This clonotype was seen a few times. The genes are TRBV7-9 and TRBJ2-1, with a possible D match to TRBD2 (6 bases). V shed 5 bases and J shed 8 bases, with 19 bases lying between them. Germline-derived CDR1 and CDR2 are SEHNR and FQNEAQ (reference sequence). The length of the CDR3 is 15 residues. The CDR3 DNA reads as TGTGCCAGCAGCCCCAGGGCGGGAATAATCGATGAGCAGTTCTTC. Its protein is CASSPRAGIIDEQFF. The entire variable domain, with the rest obtained from reference TRBV7-9 and TRBJ2-1, is as follows: DTGVSQNPRHKITKRGQNVTFRCDPISEHNRLYWYRQTLGQGPEFLTYFQNEAQLEKSRLLSDRFSAERPKGSFSTLEIQRTEQGDSAMYLCASSPRAGIIDEQFFGPGTRLTVL.

The rearrangement links TRBV20-1 to TRBJ2-7; D is ambiguous. V lost 6 bases and J lost 3, with 15 bases in between. Germline V lookup: CDR1 DFQATT, CDR2 SNEGSKA (reference sequence). This CDR3 comprises 13 residues. The CDR3 loop reads CSAKRRLIYEQYF. The CDR3 DNA sequence: TGCAGTGCGAAGAGGAGACTTATCTACGAGCAGTACTTC.

The gene calls are TRBV20-1 and TRBJ2-5; 10 bases are a match to TRBD2. V dropped 4 bases and J dropped 3; count of bases not matched to a gene: 2. This CDR3 spans 13 amino acids. CDR1 DFQATT and CDR2 SNEGSKA come from the germline V gene (reference sequence). CDR3 bases: TGCAGTGCTACCGGACTAGCGGAAGAGACCCAGTACTTC. It codes for CSATGLAEETQYF.

The chain employs TRBV28 and TRBJ1-2; no clear D gene. Trimming pared 2 bases from V and 4 bases from J, leaving 5 bases between. CDR1 and CDR2 from the germline V gene are MDHEN and SYDVKM. The CDR3 loop spans 12 amino acids. Written as DNA, the CDR3 is TGTGCCAGCAGTTTAGTCCTCTATGGCTACACCTTC. Protein sequence: CASSLVLYGYTF.

This chain links TRBV7-2 with TRBJ2-4, with D possibly matching TRBD2 (6 bases). Near its end, the DNA agrees better with TRBJ2-5, so the J call may be wrong. CDR3 length: 16 residues. The germline V gene encodes CDR1 SGHTA and CDR2 FQGNSA. The CDR3 region has the DNA TGTGCCAGCAGCTCACGAGAGTGGGGGGACCGGGAGACCCAGTACTTC. Protein sequence: CASSSREWGDRETQYF.

This chain uses TRBV9 with TRBJ2-1; 8 bases agree with TRBD2. Germline trimming cut 3 bases from V and 6 bases from J; bases unmatched to any gene: 2. CDR1 is SGDLS and CDR2 is YYNGEE in the germline V gene. CDR3 length equals 13 residues. CDR3: CASSATSVNEQFF. The CDR3 nucleotides are TGTGCCAGCAGCGCGACTAGCGTCAATGAGCAGTTCTTC.

A few counts support this clonotype. This chain connects TRBV7-2 to TRBJ2-7; 14 bases line up with TRBD2. The CDR3 sequence is 14 residues long. Germline loops: CDR1 SGHTA, CDR2 FQGNSA. V was clipped by 5 bases and J by 7 bases; unmatched bases: 4. This CDR3 reads CASSLRTSGGEQYF. CDR3 DNA sequence: TGTGCCAGCAGCCTTCGGACTAGCGGGGGGGAGCAGTACTTC.

This chain links TRBV20-1 with TRBJ2-7; 7 bases map to TRBD2. After removal of 3 bases from V and 3 bases from J, the junction contained 5 bases not matched to a gene. Germline CDR1 is DFQATT and CDR2 is SNEGSKA (reference sequence). The CDR3 is 13 residues long. The DNA of the CDR3 is TGCAGTGCTAGCCGGGACTACCGCTACGAGCAGTACTTC. Its translation is CSASRDYRYEQYF.